These T cell receptor beta chains were read from a single sample in a study of blood T cells in healthy people across ages. TCRdb fed the 5' RACE reads into MiXCR, producing one record per CDR3 protein. Seen here are 2 million or so distinct CDR3 sequences, roughly 49% observed once, and the top ten hold around 2.1%. Sequencing was done on a sample of blood. The source of these receptors is a middle-aged woman in good health. Both conserved end residues are trimmed from each CDR3.

TRBJ2-3	TRBV7-2	ASSFDRLAGGVSTDTQY
TRBJ2-5	TRBV28	ASSFSLPREETQY
TRBJ2-5	TRBV10-3	ATYKGTDKETQY
TRBJ1-2	TRBV7-9	ASSPRADRGIGPYYGYT
TRBJ1-1	TRBV12-3/TRBV12-4	ASTWDSGEAF
TRBJ2-1	TRBV20-1	SAAGLAGLSSYNEQF
TRBJ2-4	TRBV6-5	ASRTGKEKEQY
TRBJ1-2	TRBV12-3/TRBV12-4	ASSIDLQGGYT
TRBJ1-4	TRBV7-2	ASSLYAGYYEKLF
TRBJ2-7	TRBV6-5	ASGFPGKTYEQY
TRBJ1-2	TRBV28	ASRKGGAGGYT
TRBJ1-4	TRBV18	ASSPVPGKTNEKLF
TRBJ2-7	TRBV9	ASSFRQDGASYEQY
TRBJ1-5	TRBV20-1	SAQGRTFNQPQH
TRBJ2-5	TRBV6-5	ASSFSLAGVGTGTQY
TRBJ2-1	TRBV27	ASKRQSSYNEQF
TRBJ2-1	TRBV9	ASSAVTDRRNEQF
TRBJ1-4	TRBV3-1	ASSQGVEKLF
TRBJ1-2	TRBV12-3/TRBV12-4	ASTQVFGYT
TRBJ2-6	TRBV28	ASSVGGDGANVLT
TRBJ1-2	TRBV7-2	ASTRDRSYGYT
TRBJ1-1	TRBV20-1	SAYAWDVNTEAF
TRBJ2-7	TRBV11-2	ASSLVVQPYEQY
TRBJ2-1	TRBV4-2	ASSQDLQWQF
TRBJ1-6	TRBV20-1	SASLTGSSYNSPLH
TRBJ1-5	TRBV6-1	ASKVLPLYSNQPQH
TRBJ2-3	TRBV4-1	ASSPVSGGATQY
TRBJ2-7	TRBV29-1	SVDSRGTGTYEQY
TRBJ2-5	TRBV5-1	ASSLGGSRRETQY
TRBJ1-2	TRBV6-5	ASSYGQVYGYT
TRBJ2-7	TRBV7-2	ASSLSRVAHEQY
TRBJ2-3	TRBV4-3	ASSQGDLRADTQY
TRBJ2-1	TRBV3-1	ASSPLAGSGGYNEQF
TRBJ2-3	TRBV9	ASSGQPSGEDTQY
TRBJ2-1	TRBV27	ASSLSRLVHSEQF
TRBJ2-6	TRBV20-1	SARDPSGGASGANVLT
TRBJ2-1	TRBV7-2	ASSPTLLAGGLNEQF
TRBJ1-6	TRBV20-1	SARRGSSSPLH
TRBJ2-7	TRBV29-1	SVRLAGSSYEQY
TRBJ1-6	TRBV6-6	ASKSTQGNNSPLH
TRBJ1-1	TRBV28	ASSSPEMNTEAF
TRBJ2-5	TRBV5-1	VPQIAFQETQY
TRBJ2-5	TRBV7-2	ASSPRWGHETQY
TRBJ1-5	TRBV28	ASSLYHMGGLVQPQH
TRBJ2-5	TRBV20-1	SAPGQVETQY
TRBJ1-1	TRBV18	ASSPPEGGRTEAF
TRBJ1-1	TRBV6-5	ASRFDDTEAF
TRBJ2-1	TRBV20-1	SARDRDRGFYNEQF
TRBJ2-4	TRBV6-2/TRBV6-3	ASSLGQVKNIQY
TRBJ2-3	TRBV7-2	ASSFDSRTDTQY
NA	TRBV10-3	AISDRGEYEQY
TRBJ2-3	TRBV6-5	ASSYIQGSASTDTQY
TRBJ2-1	TRBV7-2	ASSLGGGGAYNEQF
TRBJ1-2	TRBV28	ASTLRDLGPINYGYT